Listed below are T cell receptor beta chains from one sample, sequenced in a study of siplizumab effects on memory and regulatory T cells. The protocol was immunoSEQ multiplex PCR, while the TCRdb copy is restricted to in-frame clones and leaves out a portion. This table has more than 90,000 clones, about 90% appearing once. Sequenced: non-Treg CD4+ T cells sorted from blood. All receptors come from a human donor in good health. CDR3s include the opening cysteine and the closing phenylalanine or tryptophan.

>TRBV19|TRBJ2-1
CASSPELAGGPSYNEQFF
>TRBV28|TRBJ2-6
CASQDRELVF
>TRBV6-6|TRBJ2-7
CASSSAGTTIYEQYF
>TRBV25-1|TRBJ2-1
CASSDYGPSYNEQFF
>TRBV7-2|TRBJ2-7
CASSFTDRVTYEQYF
>TRBV28|TRBJ2-7
CASSLRRRGYEQYF
>TRBV11-3|TRBJ2-3
CASSLDPGRITFTDTQYF
>TRBV5-1|TRBJ1-2
CASSFFLMAQSPYGYTF
>TRBV7-9|TRBJ2-7
CASSPMYEQYF
>TRBV5-4|TRBJ2-3
CASSDAPGQDVDTQYF
>TRBV7-6|TRBJ2-2
CASNSRLAANPGELFF
>TRBV11-3|TRBJ2-5
CASSQTRMETQYF
>TRBV5-4|TRBJ2-3
CASSLTGSTDTQYF
>TRBV6-1|TRBJ2-2
CASSVGQGGTGELFF
>TRBV29-1|TRBJ2-5
CSVDRGAYF
>TRBV15|TRBJ2-7
CATSRAGTSGSVNEQYF
>TRBV19|TRBJ1-1
CASSISRGNTEAFF
>TRBV27|TRBJ2-5
CASSLRNSQETQYF
>TRBV15|TRBJ2-5
CATSAAGDRGLETQYF
>TRBV5-4|TRBJ2-2
CASFLAGVTGELFF
>TRBV5-1|TRBJ2-5
CASSRGQGGLQETQYF
>TRBV7-3|TRBJ2-7
CASSHGQGYEQYF
>TRBV2|TRBJ1-1
CASTSADRNTEAFF
>TRBV6-5|TRBJ1-4
CASRSSPLGELFF
>TRBV7-2|TRBJ2-3
CASSLGGLRTDTQYF
>TRBV7-2|TRBJ1-2
CASSSRWERDGYTF
>TRBV18|TRBJ2-2
CASSPPGGTGELFF
>TRBV6-1|TRBJ1-4
CASSGRRDNEKLFF
>TRBV5-1|TRBJ1-2
CASSLMSSNYGYTF
>TRBV15|TRBJ1-1
CATSRGDRANTEAFF
>TRBV30|TRBJ2-3
CAWSARTSGRSDTQYF
>TRBV5-4|TRBJ2-1
CASSSDWYNEQFF
>TRBV7-2|TRBJ2-5
CASTLLAGGPYGRETQYF